This T cell receptor beta chain stems from a study of regulatory T cells in long-lasting Graves disease. Time point denoted: newly diagnosed GD, antithyroid drugs for less than 3 months. Preparation of the TCR library used RNA extracted from PBMCs. Combining iRepertoire HTBI primers with Arm-PCR of CDR3 regions, the authors built TCR beta libraries. One entry per CDR3 protein results from TCRdb running MiXCR on the multiplex PCR reads. The table shows 400,000 to 500,000 distinct CDR3 sequences, with 14% occurring only once. The CDR3 loop spans 12 amino acids. CDR1 is GTSNPN and CDR2 is SVGIG in the germline V gene (reference sequence). The V gene lost 5 bases and the J gene lost 6 bases, with 8 bases spanning the gap. These sequences were also reported in another study, on T cells in Graves' hyperthyroidism and ophthalmopathy.

This receptor was obtained from a woman aged 45 to 65 with Graves disease. This specimen was peripheral blood mononuclear cells (PBMCs), taken at new diagnosis, from a patient treated with antithyroid drugs. The J gene is TRBJ1-6, the V gene TRBV30, with D possibly being TRBD1 (6 bases). Here the CDR3 DNA reads TGTGCCTGGGACAGGACTAATTCACCCCTCCACTTT. Amino acid sequence: CAWDRTNSPLHF.